The T cell receptor (beta chain) under discussion was sequenced for a study of T cell repertoires in cytomegalovirus infection. Study context: Public TCR beta signatures were indicative of both CMV infection and a matching HLA type.

The CDR3 is 14 amino acids. V was pared by 5 bases and J by 6 bases, with 14 bases between. Per the germline V gene, CDR1 is SEHNR and CDR2 is FQNEAQ (reference sequence). Study results and caveats: HLA-C-restricted CMV-specific TCR beta clonotypes prevailed in the ex vivo response.

From the reads, TCRdb called clonotypes with MiXCR, one entry per CDR3 protein. Of 110,000 to 150,000 distinct CDR3 sequences listed, 6.5% are singletons. About this clonotype itself: As yet, its antigen is unknown.

V is TRBV7-9 and J is TRBJ1-5; D is possibly TRBD1 (6 bases). Material: PBMCs. This sequence originates from a human donor in good health (CMV status not recorded). Some clones in this sample may be carry-over from other donors' samples. In DNA form, the CDR3 reads TGTGCCAGCAGCCCGACAGGTGTTTTTCAGCCCCAGCATTTT. As protein: CASSPTGVFQPQHF.